These T cell receptor beta chains were read from a single sample in a study of regulatory T cells in long-lasting Graves disease. One entry per CDR3 protein results from TCRdb running MiXCR on the multiplex PCR reads. This table has some 200,000 distinct CDR3 sequences, around a fifth appearing once. These sequences were also reported in another study, on T cells in Graves' hyperthyroidism and ophthalmopathy.

The specimen was peripheral blood mononuclear cells (PBMCs), collected at new diagnosis, from a patient treated with antithyroid drugs. These receptors were taken from a woman aged 25 to 39 with Graves disease. Each CDR3 is given with its conserved first and last residue. The D gene is left open where the match is weak. A row's size may be missing; if present it is once, few, many or a size class.

>-|TRBJ1-1|TRBV14|-
CASSQGFTEAFF
TGTGCCAGCAGCCAAGGTTTCACTGAAGCTTTCTTT
>-|TRBJ2-7|TRBV5-1|-
CASSLPSSQQYF
TGCGCCAGCAGCTTGCCCTCTAGCCAGCAGTACTTC
>-|TRBJ2-3|TRBV7-9|once
CASSLETGPRGTDTQYF
TGTGCCAGCAGCTTAGAAACAGGTCCCAGGGGCACAGATACGCAGTATTTT
>-|TRBJ1-4|TRBV12-3/TRBV12-4|many
CASSPGGTEKLFF
TGTGCCAGCAGTCCGGGGGGGACTGAAAAACTGTTTTTT
>-|TRBJ1-1|TRBV19|many
CASSSRGLENTEAFF
TGTGCCAGTAGTAGTAGGGGCCTGGAGAACACTGAAGCTTTCTTT
>-|TRBJ2-1|TRBV3-1|few
CASSQGDSGGQFF
TGTGCCAGCAGCCAAGGCGACTCCGGTGGGCAGTTCTTC
>-|TRBJ2-3|TRBV28|many
CASSLWGRNTDTQYF
TGTGCCAGCAGTTTATGGGGCAGGAACACAGATACGCAGTATTTT
>TRBD1|TRBJ1-5|TRBV28|-
CASTGTGVYSNQPQHF
TGTGCCAGCACCGGGACAGGGGTCTATAGCAATCAGCCCCAGCATTTT
>TRBD1|TRBJ1-1|TRBV6-2/TRBV6-3|few
CASRAAGGATEAFF
TGTGCCAGCAGGGCCGCAGGGGGGGCCACTGAAGCTTTCTTT
>-|TRBJ1-1|TRBV19|many
CASSNSWTSGAEAFF
TGTGCCAGTAGTAATTCGTGGACCTCTGGAGCTGAAGCTTTCTTT
>-|TRBJ2-1|TRBV2|many
CASTRPTGNEQFF
TGTGCCAGCACGAGGCCAACCGGGAATGAGCAGTTCTTC
>-|TRBJ2-5|TRBV29-1|-
CSVEDASNWDSKRETQYF
TGCAGCGTTGAAGATGCAAGCAATTGGGACTCCAAAAGGGAGACCCAGTACTTC
>-|TRBJ2-3|TRBV19|-
CASSRNRAGDTQYF
TGTGCCAGTAGTAGGAACAGGGCTGGGGATACGCAGTATTTT
>-|TRBJ1-1|TRBV2|many
CAIRSLNTEAFF
TGTGCCATCCGCAGTTTGAACACTGAAGCTTTCTTT
>-|TRBJ1-1|TRBV5-1|many
CASSLVANTEAFF
TGCGCCAGCAGCTTGGTGGCGAACACTGAAGCTTTCTTT
>-|TRBJ2-7|TRBV20-1|many
CSAGAAYEQYF
TGCAGTGCTGGGGCGGCCTACGAGCAGTACTTC
>-|TRBJ2-1|TRBV9|many
CASSDATFNEQFF
TGTGCCAGCAGCGACGCCACCTTCAATGAGCAGTTCTTC
>TRBD2|TRBJ2-5|TRBV11-3|many
CASSLGLAGTQETQYF
TGTGCCAGCAGCTTAGGCCTAGCGGGCACACAAGAGACCCAGTACTTC
>TRBD1|TRBJ2-5|TRBV6-5|few
CASSYATGVGETQYF
TGTGCCAGCAGTTACGCGACAGGGGTGGGAGAGACCCAGTACTTC
>TRBD2|TRBJ2-1|TRBV3-1|few
CASSQDGTSGRAEQFF
TGTGCCAGCAGCCAAGATGGGACTAGCGGGAGGGCGGAGCAGTTCTTC
>TRBD1|TRBJ1-4|TRBV5-6|-
CASSQVNRGTTNEKLFF
TGTGCCAGCAGCCAAGTGAACAGGGGAACAACTAATGAAAAACTGTTTTTT
>-|TRBJ1-3|TRBV6-1|many
CASSPGNTGNTIYF
TGTGCCAGCAGTCCAGGGAACACTGGAAACACCATATATTTT
>-|TRBJ2-7|TRBV10-2|many
CASSPSYRGEQYF
TGCGCCAGCAGCCCCTCGTATAGGGGTGAGCAGTACTTC
>-|TRBJ1-1|TRBV6-1|many
CASSEARGGAKTEAFF
TGTGCCAGCAGTGAAGCCCGTGGGGGGGCCAAGACTGAAGCTTTCTTT
>TRBD1|TRBJ2-1|TRBV6-1|few
CASSPGTDRVREQFF
TGTGCCAGCAGTCCGGGGACGGACAGGGTCAGGGAGCAGTTCTTC
>TRBD2|TRBJ2-1|TRBV6-5|many
CASSYGTSGIGFF
TGTGCCAGCAGTTACGGGACTAGCGGGATCGGGTTCTTC
>-|TRBJ1-2|TRBV10-3|-
CAISPLGGESNYGYTF
TGTGCCATCAGTCCTCTGGGAGGGGAGTCTAACTATGGCTACACCTTC
>-|TRBJ1-2|TRBV3-1|many
CASSPQGIHGYTF
TGTGCCAGCAGCCCTCAGGGAATCCATGGCTACACCTTC
>TRBD2|TRBJ2-2|TRBV11-2|many
CASSLNRGGTNTGELFF
TGTGCCAGCAGCTTAAACCGCGGGGGGACGAACACCGGGGAGCTGTTTTTT
>TRBD1|TRBJ2-1|TRBV28|many
CASTRDRGIDNEQFF
TGTGCCAGCACCCGGGACAGGGGTATCGACAATGAGCAGTTCTTC
>TRBD1|TRBJ1-2|TRBV7-9|many
CASSLPAGQRSGYTF
TGTGCCAGCAGCTTGCCAGCGGGACAGAGAAGTGGCTACACCTTC
>TRBD2|TRBJ2-7|TRBV10-1|many
CASSGSGRLYEQYF
TGCGCCAGCAGTGGTAGCGGGAGGCTCTACGAGCAGTACTTC
>TRBD1|TRBJ1-1|TRBV6-1|many
CASSGDRGPTEAFF
TGTGCCAGCAGTGGGGACAGGGGACCCACTGAAGCTTTCTTT
>TRBD2|TRBJ2-6|TRBV6-6|many
CASSYSALAGSGANVLTF
TGTGCCAGCAGTTACTCGGCTCTAGCGGGTTCTGGGGCCAACGTCCTGACTTTC
>TRBD1|TRBJ1-5|TRBV19|many
CASSTGTPRGTQHF
TGTGCCAGTAGCACGGGGACTCCCAGGGGGACCCAGCATTTT
>TRBD2|TRBJ2-3|TRBV20-1|many
CSALTSRADTQYF
TGCAGTGCTCTGACTAGCAGGGCAGATACGCAGTATTTT
>-|TRBJ1-5|TRBV20-1|many
CSAPTPGTNQPQHF
TGCAGTGCTCCGACCCCGGGGACAAATCAGCCCCAGCATTTT
>TRBD1|TRBJ1-5|TRBV3-1|many
CASSRQGESQPQHF
TGTGCCAGCAGCCGACAGGGAGAAAGCCAGCCCCAGCATTTT
>-|TRBJ2-7|TRBV19|many
CASSISGTHEQYF
TGTGCCAGTAGTATCTCGGGGACCCACGAGCAGTACTTC
>TRBD1|TRBJ1-1|TRBV19|many
CASSSRQGAGGTEAFF
TGTGCCAGTAGTTCCAGACAGGGGGCAGGGGGCACTGAAGCTTTCTTT
>TRBD1|TRBJ1-6|TRBV12-3/TRBV12-4|many
CASSYDRAGSPLHF
TGTGCCAGCAGTTATGACAGGGCTGGTTCACCCCTCCACTTT
>-|TRBJ1-2|TRBV28|many
CASSSANRKPGYTF
TGTGCCAGCAGTTCCGCGAACAGGAAACCTGGCTACACCTTC
>TRBD1|TRBJ1-5|TRBV28|many
CASSFYGQGYSNQPQHF
TGTGCCAGCAGTTTTTACGGACAGGGATATAGCAATCAGCCCCAGCATTTT
>TRBD1|TRBJ1-2|TRBV6-5|few
CASSLTGGVGYGYTF
TGTGCCAGCAGTTTGACAGGGGGCGTGGGCTATGGCTACACCTTC
>TRBD2|TRBJ2-5|TRBV6-5|few
CASSYGIGGGGQTQYF
TGTGCCAGCAGTTACGGAATTGGCGGGGGGGGGCAGACCCAGTACTTC
>TRBD1|TRBJ1-3|TRBV18|-
CASSSNGQGTSGNTIYF
TGCGCCAGCTCATCAAACGGACAGGGAACCTCTGGAAACACCATATATTTT
>-|TRBJ1-2|TRBV30|many
CAWSPGAGNYGYTF
TGTGCCTGGAGCCCAGGGGCCGGTAACTATGGCTACACCTTC
>-|TRBJ2-7|TRBV15|many
CATSRAFFWGSSYEQYF
TGTGCCACCAGCAGAGCTTTTTTTTGGGGCAGCTCCTACGAGCAGTACTTC
>-|TRBJ2-5|TRBV12-3/TRBV12-4|many
CASSLGVYQETQYF
TGTGCCAGCAGTTTAGGGGTGTATCAAGAGACCCAGTACTTC
>-|TRBJ1-6|TRBV27|many
CASRPMKGWNSPLHF
TGTGCCAGCAGACCCATGAAGGGGTGGAATTCACCCCTCCACTTT
>-|TRBJ2-3|TRBV20-1|many
CSASAGSSVTDTQYF
TGCAGTGCTAGCGCGGGATCATCAGTGACAGATACGCAGTATTTT
>TRBD1|TRBJ2-7|TRBV28|many
CASSSDRGYEQYF
TGTGCCAGCAGTTCGGACAGGGGCTACGAGCAGTACTTC
>TRBD1|TRBJ1-1|TRBV12-3/TRBV12-4|many
CASRRQGGVGAEAFF
TGTGCCAGCAGAAGACAGGGAGGGGTTGGGGCTGAAGCTTTCTTT
>-|TRBJ2-7|TRBV2|many
CASSDKYLSYEQYF
TGTGCCAGCAGTGACAAGTACCTAAGCTACGAGCAGTACTTC
>TRBD1|TRBJ1-1|TRBV7-8|-
CASRPQGARTEAFF
TGTGCCAGCAGACCTCAGGGGGCTCGCACTGAAGCTTTCTTT
>-|TRBJ2-3|TRBV27|-
CASSLSRAEDTQYF
TGTGCCAGCAGTTTATCGAGGGCGGAGGATACGCAGTATTTT
>TRBD2|TRBJ2-3|TRBV24-1|-
CATSSAGLATQYF
TGTGCCACCTCAAGCGCGGGACTAGCTACGCAGTATTTT